A single sample is the source of the 5 T cell receptor beta chains below, sequenced in a study of vaccination effects on CD4 cells after COVID-19. Assay used: immunoSEQ multiplex PCR; TCRdb lists only in-frame clones, some missing. The data contain roughly 52,000 clones, 70% of them seen just once; the ten biggest clones take up around 20%. Their antigen targets remain unknown. Before sequencing, viral peptide pools were used by the ViraFEST assay to expand antigen-specific CD4+ T cells. Following a roughly eleven-day culture, CD4+ T cells were purified. Vaccine recipients lacked prior SARS-CoV-2 infection and had negative nucleocapsid antibodies. The sequencing used CD4+ T cells from PBMCs cultured with SARS-CoV-2 spike peptides, collected before COVID-19 vaccination. These receptors originate from a human donor who received a COVID-19 vaccine.

The V and J genes are TRBV5-1 and TRBJ2-1; D perhaps matches TRBD1 (6 bases). The V gene lost 1 base and the J gene lost 2 bases, with 13 bases spanning the gap. This CDR3 is built from 16 residues. CDR1 and CDR2 (germline): SGHRS, YFSETQ. The CDR3 sequence is CASSLRAGVPYNEQFF. The DNA of the CDR3 is TGCGCCAGCAGCTTGAGGGCAGGGGTTCCCTACAATGAGCAGTTCTTC.

The chain uses TRBV7-9 and TRBJ1-1; TRBD1 matches at 7 bases. After removal of 5 bases from V and 1 base from J, the junction contained 4 bases not matched to a gene. This CDR3 has 14 amino acids. Germline CDR1 is SEHNR and CDR2 is FQNEAQ (reference sequence). CDR3 DNA: TGTGCCAGCAGCCCCGGGACAGCGAACACTGAAGCTTTCTTT. Translating gives CASSPGTANTEAFF.

The V call is TRBV6-1, the J call TRBJ1-3; D possibly corresponds to TRBD1 (5 bases). CDR1 is MNHNS, CDR2 SASEGT, per germline. Trimming removed 0 bases from V and 5 bases from J, with 8 bases in between. The CDR3 has 14 residues. The CDR3 protein is CASSEAPGRNTIYF. The CDR3 DNA reads TGTGCCAGCAGTGAAGCCCCAGGGAGAAACACCATATATTTT.

The rearrangement links TRBV19 to TRBJ2-2; D is possibly TRBD2 (5 bases). CDR3 length equals 14 residues. V lost 2 bases and J lost 5, with 9 bases in between. Germline CDR1 LNHDA, CDR2 SQIVND (reference sequence). The CDR3 DNA reads as TGTGCCAGTAGTATAAATGGACTGACCGGGGAGCTGTTTTTT. The encoded protein is CASSINGLTGELFF.

V is TRBV5-5 and J is TRBJ1-1; D may be TRBD1 (5 bases). From germline, CDR1 is SGHKS and CDR2 YYEKEE (reference sequence). With 0 bases removed from V and 4 bases from J, the gap between germline ends came to 10 bases. The CDR3 is 14 amino acids. The CDR3 spells CASSLVGTGTEAFF. CDR3 coding DNA: TGTGCCAGCAGCTTGGTGGGTACAGGCACTGAAGCTTTCTTT.